The 11 T cell receptor beta chains listed next were all sequenced from one sample in a study of blood T cells in healthy people across ages. A second PCR of roughly 6 to 12 cycles used a sample-barcoded 5' primer and a J-beta primer mix. Each CDR3 protein gets one entry after TCRdb re-called the 5' RACE reads with MiXCR. The sample shows 1,800,000 or so distinct CDR3 sequences, about two fifths of them seen only once. Input material: blood. These receptors originate from a human donor in good health.

V and J are TRBV4-1 and TRBJ2-7; D possibly corresponds to TRBD1 (7 bases). The J call may not be correct, given that the DNA end is closer to TRBJ2-5. This CDR3 is 15 amino acids long. Germline CDR1 reads MGHRA; CDR2 reads YSYEKL. The CDR3 DNA reads TGCGCCAGCAGCCAGTTTTACAGGGGAGGAGAGACCCAGTACTTC. Translating it yields CASSQFYRGGETQYF.

The V and J genes are TRBV5-1 and TRBJ2-5; 13 nucleotides line up with TRBD2. The CDR3 runs 15 residues. Unmatched junction bases numbered 4, after V lost 1 base and J lost 7 bases. Germline-derived CDR1 and CDR2 are SGHRS and YFSETQ. The CDR3 DNA reads as TGCGCCAGCAGCTTGCCCACTAGCGGGGGGGCGACCCAGTACTTC. Encoded protein: CASSLPTSGGATQYF.

This clonotype appeared once. The chain joins TRBV12-3 or TRBV12-4 to TRBJ1-4; the D is unclear. The CDR3 consists of 14 residues. With 3 bases removed from V and 2 bases from J, the gap between germline ends came to 7 bases. The CDR3: CASSFRQTNEKLFF. The CDR3 nucleotides read TGTGCCAGCAGTTTCAGGCAGACTAATGAAAAACTGTTTTTT.

This chain connects TRBV7-3 to TRBJ1-1, with D possibly matching TRBD1 (6 bases). Germline CDR1 SGHTA, CDR2 FQGTGA. The V gene lost 2 bases and the J gene lost 5 bases, with 12 bases spanning the gap. There are 14 residues in the CDR3. The CDR3 DNA reads as TGTGCCAGCAGCTTAGCCAGGGGTGGTACTGAAGCTTTCTTT. It codes for CASSLARGGTEAFF.

V and J are TRBV29-1 and TRBJ1-2; tentative D call: TRBD1 (6 bases). V was pared by 7 bases and J by 8 bases, with 17 bases between. Germline loops: CDR1 SQVTM, CDR2 ANQGSEA. This CDR3 spans 12 amino acids. The CDR3 region is CSGRSQGYGYTF. CDR3 DNA: TGCAGCGGCCGATCACAGGGATACGGCTACACCTTC. Full variable domain (missing parts from reference TRBV29-1 and TRBJ1-2): SAVISQKPSRDICQRGTSLTIQCQVDSQVTMMFWYRQQPGQSLTLIATANQGSEATYESGFVIDKFPISRPNLTFSTLTVSNMSPEDSSIYLCSGRSQGYGYTFGSGTRLTVV.

V usage is TRBV6-2 or TRBV6-3 and J usage is TRBJ1-1; no clear D gene. Per germline, CDR1 MNHEY and CDR2 SVGEGT. V lost 6 bases to trimming and J lost 4 bases, with 9 bases between them. The CDR3 covers 12 residues. This CDR3 is CASRRGATEAFF. The CDR3 DNA follows: TGTGCCAGCAGGCGGGGAGCCACTGAAGCTTTCTTT.

Turning to this clonotype: One end of the junction fails to match germline, which may point to a read error. The chain couples TRBV20-1 to TRBJ1-2, with no clear D. The germline V gene has CDR1 DFQATT and CDR2 SNEGSKA (reference sequence). This CDR3 spans 13 amino acids. The CDR3 here is CSARDEQNYGYTF. For the CDR3, the DNA is TGCAGTGCCAGAGATGAACAGAACTATGGCTACACCTTC.

This clonotype was counted only a few times. The genes are TRBV11-2 and TRBJ2-3, with 9 bases lining up with TRBD2. CDR1 and CDR2 from the germline V gene are SGHAT and FQNNGV. Unmatched junction bases numbered 15, after V lost 3 bases and J lost 5 bases. The CDR3 length is 18 residues. The CDR3 here is CASSFFAVLAGQQDTQYF. CDR3 bases: TGTGCCAGCAGCTTTTTTGCGGTCCTAGCGGGACAACAAGATACGCAGTATTTT. The full variable domain, in which reference TRBV11-2 and TRBJ2-3 provide the parts outside the CDR3, is EAGVAQSPRYKIIEKRQSVAFWCNPISGHATLYWYQQILGQGPKLLIQFQNNGVVDDSQLPKDRFSAERLKGVDSTLKIQPAKLEDSAVYLCASSFFAVLAGQQDTQYFGPGTRLTVL.

This clonotype showed up just a few times. The V call is TRBV5-1, the J call TRBJ2-3, with TRBD1 identical over 8 bases. The CDR3 covers 15 residues. J gave up 3 bases and V 3 bases, and 6 bases lay outside the gene matches. Germline-derived CDR1 and CDR2 are SGHRS and YFSETQ. The CDR3: CASSWGGQGTDTQYF. CDR3 nucleotide sequence: TGCGCCAGCAGCTGGGGAGGACAGGGAACAGATACGCAGTATTTT.

The V gene is TRBV12-5, the J gene TRBJ2-1; 8 bases match TRBD2. The CDR3 is made up of 14 amino acids. Germline trimming cut 4 bases from V and 3 bases from J; bases unmatched to any gene: 2. CDR1 is LGHNT, CDR2 FRNRAP, per germline. The CDR3 here is CASGYGGVYNEQFF. The DNA of the CDR3 is TGTGCTAGTGGTTACGGGGGGGTCTACAATGAGCAGTTCTTC.

This clonotype was observed a handful of times. A read error may account for a junction end that differs from germline. V is TRBV12-3 or TRBV12-4 and J is TRBJ1-2; 10 bases map to TRBD1. This CDR3 is built from 14 residues. CDR3 bases: TGTGCCAGCAGTGTAGCGACAGGGGGCAAGGGCTACACCTTC. Protein: CASSVATGGKGYTF.